These T cell receptor beta chains were read from a single sample in a study of PD-1 blockade in classical Hodgkin lymphoma. Here immunoSEQ multiplex PCR was the method, and the copy in TCRdb shows in-frame clones only, minus some. The data hold 75,000 to 100,000 clones, with roughly 79% observed a single time. This material consisted of peripheral blood mononuclear cells (PBMCs), taken before the second cycle of nivolumab. The receptors stem from a human donor with classical Hodgkin lymphoma. Each CDR3 is given with its conserved first and last residue. The D gene is left open where the match is weak. Size is stated for part of the rows, as once, few or many counts, or as a class when the clone is expanded.

d_gene: -; v_gene: TRBV7-3; j_gene: TRBJ2-5; abundance: once; CDR3nt: TGTGCCAGCAGCGAGGGTTCCCAAGAGACCCAGTACTTC; CDR3aa: CASSEGSQETQYF
d_gene: -; v_gene: TRBV25-1; j_gene: TRBJ2-1; abundance: -; CDR3nt: TGTGCCAGCCGAGGCCCCACGGGGAATGAGCAGTTCTTC; CDR3aa: CASRGPTGNEQFF
d_gene: -; v_gene: TRBV27; j_gene: TRBJ2-5; abundance: -; CDR3nt: TGTGCCAGCAACGAGGGGGAGACCCAGTACTTC; CDR3aa: CASNEGETQYF
d_gene: TRBD1; v_gene: TRBV13; j_gene: TRBJ2-1; abundance: -; CDR3nt: TGTGCCAGCAGCCTCGGTGGGACAGCCGCCTACAATGAGCAGTTCTTC; CDR3aa: CASSLGGTAAYNEQFF
d_gene: -; v_gene: TRBV19; j_gene: TRBJ2-5; abundance: -; CDR3nt: TGTGCCAGCAGCCGGTTCCCCGGGGAGACCCAGTACTTC; CDR3aa: CASSRFPGETQYF
d_gene: TRBD2; v_gene: TRBV7-2; j_gene: TRBJ2-7; abundance: -; CDR3nt: TGTGCCAGCAGCTTTACTAGCGGGAGATCCTCCTACGAGCAGTACTTC; CDR3aa: CASSFTSGRSSYEQYF
d_gene: TRBD2; v_gene: TRBV6-1; j_gene: TRBJ2-5; abundance: -; CDR3nt: TGTGCCAGCAGCCGGACCGGGACTAGCGAAGAGACCCAGTACTTC; CDR3aa: CASSRTGTSEETQYF
d_gene: TRBD1; v_gene: TRBV5-6; j_gene: TRBJ1-3; abundance: few; CDR3nt: TGTGCCAGCCAGGGGGCGGGAAACACCATATATTTT; CDR3aa: CASQGAGNTIYF
d_gene: TRBD1; v_gene: TRBV18; j_gene: TRBJ1-5; abundance: -; CDR3nt: TGTGCCAGCTCACCCGGGACAGGGGTGGGTGGCAATCAGCCCCAGCATTTT; CDR3aa: CASSPGTGVGGNQPQHF
d_gene: TRBD1; v_gene: TRBV5-4; j_gene: TRBJ1-2; abundance: -; CDR3nt: TGTGCCAGCAGTTCAGCCCGGGACAGGACCCATGGCTACACCTTC; CDR3aa: CASSSARDRTHGYTF
d_gene: -; v_gene: TRBV10-3; j_gene: TRBJ1-1; abundance: -; CDR3nt: TGTGCCATCAGTAGAGGCGGAGGAGGGACTGAAGCTTTCTTT; CDR3aa: CAISRGGGGTEAFF
d_gene: TRBD1; v_gene: TRBV7-8; j_gene: TRBJ2-7; abundance: -; CDR3nt: TGTGCCAGCAGCTTACAGGGGACAGGCGAGCAGTACTTC; CDR3aa: CASSLQGTGEQYF
d_gene: -; v_gene: TRBV6-6; j_gene: TRBJ2-2; abundance: -; CDR3nt: TGTGCCAGCAGTTACGAGGGTCCGCGGAACACCGGGGAGCTGTTTTTT; CDR3aa: CASSYEGPRNTGELFF
d_gene: TRBD1; v_gene: TRBV27; j_gene: TRBJ2-3; abundance: -; CDR3nt: TGTGCCAGCTCCCGGGACAGCTTTAGCACAGATACGCAGTATTTT; CDR3aa: CASSRDSFSTDTQYF
d_gene: -; v_gene: TRBV10-1; j_gene: TRBJ2-7; abundance: -; CDR3nt: TGCGCCAGCACACGACCGACGGGGGTCCCCTACGAGCAGTACTTC; CDR3aa: CASTRPTGVPYEQYF
d_gene: TRBD2; v_gene: TRBV19; j_gene: TRBJ2-1; abundance: -; CDR3nt: TGTGCCAGTACCCCGGGACTAGCCTTATACAATGAGCAGTTCTTC; CDR3aa: CASTPGLALYNEQFF
d_gene: TRBD2; v_gene: TRBV19; j_gene: TRBJ2-1; abundance: -; CDR3nt: TGTGCCAGTAGTAGAGGGACTAGCGGGAGTCCCAACAATGAGCAGTTCTTC; CDR3aa: CASSRGTSGSPNNEQFF
d_gene: TRBD1; v_gene: TRBV5-6; j_gene: TRBJ1-2; abundance: -; CDR3nt: TGTGCCAGCAGCTTGTCTGGACAGGGATTTGGCTACACCTTC; CDR3aa: CASSLSGQGFGYTF
d_gene: -; v_gene: TRBV6-5; j_gene: TRBJ2-3; abundance: -; CDR3nt: TGTGCCAGCAGTTACTCGGACAGCACAGATACGCAGTATTTT; CDR3aa: CASSYSDSTDTQYF
d_gene: -; v_gene: TRBV28; j_gene: TRBJ1-2; abundance: -; CDR3nt: TGTGCCAGCAGTTTCCGGGCCGCATATGGCTACACCTTC; CDR3aa: CASSFRAAYGYTF
d_gene: -; v_gene: TRBV28; j_gene: TRBJ2-7; abundance: -; CDR3nt: TGTGCCAGCGTCCGTGACGTGCCGTCTCAATCCGAGCAGTACTTC; CDR3aa: CASVRDVPSQSEQYF
d_gene: -; v_gene: TRBV6-5; j_gene: TRBJ1-5; abundance: -; CDR3nt: TGTGCCAGCAGTTACTCGAGGGGGCCCCAGCATTTT; CDR3aa: CASSYSRGPQHF
d_gene: TRBD2; v_gene: TRBV9; j_gene: TRBJ2-1; abundance: -; CDR3nt: TGTGCCAGCAGCGTAGCACTAGCGGGATTGGGTGAGCAGTTCTTC; CDR3aa: CASSVALAGLGEQFF
d_gene: -; v_gene: TRBV11-3; j_gene: TRBJ2-2; abundance: -; CDR3nt: TGTGCCAGCAGCTTAGACTCCACCACCGGGGAGCTGTTTTTT; CDR3aa: CASSLDSTTGELFF
d_gene: -; v_gene: TRBV5-1; j_gene: TRBJ2-7; abundance: -; CDR3nt: TGCGCCAGCAGACCAGTCTACGAGCAGTACTTC; CDR3aa: CASRPVYEQYF
d_gene: -; v_gene: TRBV6-5; j_gene: TRBJ1-1; abundance: few; CDR3nt: TGTGCCTCTAAGGTGGGTGGGTCCACTGAAGCTTTCTTT; CDR3aa: CASKVGGSTEAFF
d_gene: -; v_gene: TRBV18; j_gene: TRBJ2-5; abundance: -; CDR3nt: TGTGCCAGCTCACCACCGAGGTCTCGCGGGACCCAAGAGACCCAGTACTTC; CDR3aa: CASSPPRSRGTQETQYF
d_gene: -; v_gene: TRBV7-6; j_gene: TRBJ1-1; abundance: -; CDR3nt: TGTGCCAGCAGCTTAAACACCCTGGGGGGCACTGAAGCTTTCTTT; CDR3aa: CASSLNTLGGTEAFF